A single sample is the source of the 7 T cell receptor beta chains below, sequenced in a study of T cell responses to AZD1222 COVID-19 vaccine. Profiled with immunoSEQ multiplex PCR; TCRdb holds only in-frame clones, not every one. Of 120,000 or so clones in the sample, about nine tenths were seen once. Here the sequenced sample was peripheral blood, taken on day 0 of AZD1222 vaccination. The source of these receptors is an adult in good health.

This chain links TRBV5-6 with TRBJ1-1; D gene uncertain. The CDR3 length is 11 residues. The V end lost 4 bases, the J end lost 2 bases, and 3 bases lay between the germline ends. CDR1 is SGHDT and CDR2 is YYEEEE in the germline V gene. CDR3 DNA sequence: TGTGCCAGCAGCCTTAACACTGAAGCTTTCTTT. It codes for CASSLNTEAFF. Full variable domain (outside the CDR3, taken from reference TRBV5-6 and TRBJ1-1): DAGVTQSPTHLIKTRGQQVTLRCSPKSGHDTVSWYQQALGQGPQFIFQYYEEEERQRGNFPDRFSGHQFPNYSSELNVNALLLGDSALYLCASSLNTEAFFGQGTRLTVV.

The CDR3 sequence is CASSLQLSGQPQHF. In DNA, the CDR3 is TGTGCCAGCAGCTTACAGCTCTCGGGTCAGCCCCAGCATTTT. The rearrangement uses TRBV7-2 and TRBJ1-5; D remains ambiguous. Germline CDR1 SGHTA, CDR2 FQGNSA. Trimming shortened V by 2 bases and J by 6 bases, and 11 bases separated the two germline ends. The CDR3 totals 14 residues.

The chain couples TRBV3-1 (or the pseudogene TRBV3-2) to TRBJ1-2, with D possibly TRBD1 on 5 matching bases. Germline values: CDR1 LGHDT, CDR2 YNNKEL (reference sequence). CDR3 length equals 15 residues. Trimming removed 1 base from V and 0 bases from J, with 9 bases in between. The CDR3 spells CASSQADSANYGYTF. Written as DNA, the CDR3 is TGTGCCAGCAGCCAAGCCGACAGCGCTAACTATGGCTACACCTTC.

The chain couples TRBV5-6 to TRBJ1-4, with no clear D. The CDR3 has 16 residues. CDR1 is SGHDT, CDR2 YYEEEE, per germline. Trimming stripped 3 bases from V and 5 bases from J, with 17 bases between. CDR3 protein: CASSSAPGDGNEKLFF. The CDR3 DNA follows: TGTGCCAGCAGCTCCGCCCCTGGGGATGGAAATGAAAAACTGTTTTTT.

The chain employs TRBV19 and TRBJ2-7; 7 bases map to TRBD2. V dropped 3 bases and J dropped 4; count of bases not matched to a gene: 3. This CDR3 is built from 13 residues. CDR1 is LNHDA, CDR2 SQIVND, per germline (reference sequence). In DNA form, the CDR3 reads TGTGCCAGTAGTATTCTCGGGAGGTACGAGCAGTACTTC. Residues: CASSILGRYEQYF.

V and J are TRBV5-1 and TRBJ1-6; 7 nucleotides agree with TRBD1. The CDR3 totals 15 residues. V lost 4 bases and J lost 14; bases outside the gene matches: 15. Germline loops: CDR1 SGHRS, CDR2 YFSETQ. This chain's CDR3 is CASSTEGQPGGTLHF. DNA of the CDR3: TGCGCCAGCAGCACTGAGGGACAGCCCGGCGGGACCCTCCACTTT.

The chain uses TRBV18 and TRBJ1-5; 8 bases map to TRBD1. The CDR3 has 19 amino acids. The V gene's germline CDR1 is KGHSH and CDR2 LQKENI. The ends lost 3 bases at V and 5 bases at J; junction bases unmatched: 18. The CDR3 protein is CASSPLPVWSTGEYQPQHF. The CDR3 DNA follows: TGTGCCAGCTCACCCCTACCGGTCTGGTCGACAGGGGAGTATCAGCCCCAGCATTTT.